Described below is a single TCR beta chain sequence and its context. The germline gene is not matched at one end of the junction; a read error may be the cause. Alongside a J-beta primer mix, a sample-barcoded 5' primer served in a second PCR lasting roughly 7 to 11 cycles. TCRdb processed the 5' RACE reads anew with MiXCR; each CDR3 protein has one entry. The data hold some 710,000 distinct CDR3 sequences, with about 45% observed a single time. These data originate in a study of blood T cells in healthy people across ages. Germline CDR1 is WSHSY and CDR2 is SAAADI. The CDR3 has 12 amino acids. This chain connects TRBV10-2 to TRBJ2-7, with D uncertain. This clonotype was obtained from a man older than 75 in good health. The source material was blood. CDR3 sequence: CASRESGSWQYF. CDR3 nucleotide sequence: TGCGCCAGCAGGGAGTCGGGTTCCTGGCAGTACTTC.